This TCR beta chain appears in the sequencing data of a study of cytomegalovirus exposure and HLA in healthy donors. Trimming removed 5 bases from V and 4 bases from J, with 20 bases in between. Germline V gene data show CDR1 as MNHEY and CDR2 as SMNVEV (reference sequence). The CDR3 sequence is 16 residues long. Amplification used 60 Vbeta primers and 13 Jbeta primers. Profiling relied on immunoSEQ multiplex PCR, and the TCRdb table lists in-frame clones only, not all of them. The repertoire holds roughly 130,000 clones, under 85% seen once, with approximately 6.4% in the top ten. The sequencing input was PBMCs. This TCR derives from a woman in her 50s in good health and CMV-seropositive. This chain uses TRBV27 with TRBJ2-5, with TRBD2 as a possible D gene (6 bases). CDR3 region: CASSRISAGNPETQYF. The CDR3 DNA reads TGTGCCAGCAGTCGGATTTCGGCGGGAAACCCAGAGACCCAGTACTTC.